These 31 T cell receptor beta chains were all obtained from the same sample, sequenced in a study of blood T cell repertoires in COVID-19. The assay was immunoSEQ multiplex PCR, and TCRdb's table has in-frame clones only and misses some. The repertoire holds around 160,000 clones, with approximately 80% as singletons. The sample comprised PBMCs or T cells enriched from blood (not recorded which). The receptors were gathered from a man in his forties who had recovered from COVID-19.

The chain recombines TRBV5-1 with TRBJ2-3; D is perhaps TRBD1 (8 bases). Trimming stripped 3 bases from V and 2 bases from J, with 16 bases between. This CDR3 has 16 residues. Germline assignment: CDR1 SGHRS and CDR2 YFSETQ. DNA of the CDR3: TGCGCCAGCAGCTCACAGGGGGGGTCATCCACAGATACGCAGTATTTT. Amino acid sequence: CASSSQGGSSTDTQYF.

J is TRBJ2-2 and V is TRBV6-1, with TRBD1 as a possible D gene (5 bases). CDR3 length equals 16 residues. Trimming shortened V by 4 bases and J by 4 bases, and 16 bases separated the two germline ends. CDR1 is MNHNS, CDR2 SASEGT, per germline. The chain's CDR3 is CASSARARISTGELFF. CDR3 nucleotide sequence: TGTGCCAGCAGTGCCAGGGCGCGGATAAGCACCGGGGAGCTGTTTTTT.

This clone was recorded a few times. V and J are TRBV3-1 (or the pseudogene TRBV3-2) and TRBJ1-2, with a weak D call TRBD1 (6 bases). This CDR3 region has 16 residues. CDR1 and CDR2 (germline): LGHDT, YNNKEL (reference sequence). V was pared by 4 bases and J by 1 base, with 16 bases between. The CDR3 DNA follows: TGTGCCAGCAGCCCGACCCAAAGGACAGATAACTATGGCTACACCTTC. Translation: CASSPTQRTDNYGYTF.

The genes are TRBV2 and TRBJ1-2, with TRBD1 identical over 11 bases. CDR1 is SNHLY, CDR2 FYNNEI, per germline. CDR3 length: 16 residues. The ends lost 7 bases at V and 6 bases at J; junction bases unmatched: 13. CDR3 in DNA: TGTGCCAGCATCCCGGACAGGGGGCCTCGGGGGGATGGCTACACCTTC. Translated, it gives CASIPDRGPRGDGYTF.

This chain uses TRBV19 with TRBJ1-1; 12 nucleotides align to TRBD1. CDR1 is LNHDA and CDR2 is SQIVND in the germline V gene (reference sequence). V was pared by 7 bases and J by 7 bases, with 16 bases of the junction left unmatched. The CDR3 totals 17 residues. For the CDR3, the DNA is TGTGCCAGTACCCTAAGGGGACAGGGGGCGAAAAAGGGTGAAGCTTTCTTT. This gives the protein CASTLRGQGAKKGEAFF.

The count of this clone is one. The V and J genes are TRBV19 and TRBJ1-2; D call uncertain. The V end lost 3 bases, the J end lost 8 bases, and 7 bases lay between the germline ends. Germline V CDR1 and CDR2: LNHDA, SQIVND (reference sequence). The CDR3 spans 11 residues. CDR3 protein: CASSMREGYTF. In nucleotides, the CDR3 is TGTGCCAGTAGTATGCGCGAGGGCTACACCTTC.

The J gene is TRBJ1-3, the V gene TRBV9; 7 bases match TRBD1. The V segment lost 3 bases and the J segment 0 bases; nucleotides outside the gene matches: 9. Looked up from germline, CDR1 is SGDLS and CDR2 is YYNGEE. CDR3 length: 17 residues. This CDR3 reads CASSDGTALLSGNTIYF. CDR3 nucleotide sequence: TGTGCCAGCAGCGACGGGACAGCTCTCCTCTCTGGAAACACCATATATTTT.

This clone appeared once. The same CDR3 can be traced to other DNA sequences in this sample. The chain has TRBV6-1 and TRBJ2-7, with D possibly matching TRBD1 (6 bases). CDR3 length equals 11 residues. From germline, CDR1 is MNHNS and CDR2 SASEGT. Trimming pared 3 bases from V and 7 bases from J, leaving 7 bases between. CDR3 bases: TGTGCCAGCAGTGACAGGGGTGAGCAGTACTTC. Translated: CASSDRGEQYF.

The rearrangement joins TRBV6-5 to TRBJ1-2, with D tentatively TRBD1 (5 bases). V was pared by 5 bases and J by 8 bases, with 9 bases between. The CDR3 contains 11 residues. Per the germline V gene, CDR1 is MNHEY and CDR2 is SVGAGI. CDR3 sequence (DNA): TGTGCCAGCAGTCAGGGATCCGGCTACACCTTC. Its translation: CASSQGSGYTF.

The table lists this clone with a few counts. The rearrangement uses TRBV12-3 or TRBV12-4 and TRBJ2-1; D gene uncertain. The V gene lost 5 bases and the J gene lost 5 bases, with 10 bases spanning the gap. The CDR3 spans 13 residues. CDR3 sequence (DNA): TGTGCCAGCAGTCGCCTCGAGGACAATGAGCAGTTCTTC. Translation: CASSRLEDNEQFF.

This chain links TRBV5-4 with TRBJ1-2, with 8 nucleotides matching TRBD1. CDR3 length equals 14 residues. The ends lost 7 bases at V and 7 bases at J; junction bases unmatched: 12. Germline V gene lookup returns CDR1 SGHNT and CDR2 YYREEE (reference sequence). The CDR3 loop is CASHRDQGAGGYTF. CDR3 in DNA: TGTGCCAGCCACCGCGATCAGGGGGCGGGTGGCTACACCTTC.

The V call is TRBV12-3 or TRBV12-4, the J call TRBJ1-2; TRBD1 might be the D (5 bases). This CDR3 is 12 amino acids long. Trimming stripped 8 bases from V and 4 bases from J, with 11 bases between. CDR3 coding DNA: TGTGCCAGCGGGGCTTCGGGCTATGGCTACACCTTC. Translating gives CASGASGYGYTF.

J is TRBJ1-5 and V is TRBV6-4, with D possibly being TRBD1 (6 bases). Germline values: CDR1 MRHNA, CDR2 SNTAGT. V was trimmed by 4 bases and J by 4 bases, leaving 8 bases between them. The CDR3 runs to 13 residues. The CDR3 spells CASSGTANQPQHF. For the CDR3, the DNA is TGTGCCAGCAGTGGGACAGCAAATCAGCCCCAGCATTTT.

The chain has TRBV9 and TRBJ2-3; D is unresolved. Trimming took off 0 bases at V and 1 base at J, with 3 bases between the two ends. Germline V gene data show CDR1 as SGDLS and CDR2 as YYNGEE. The CDR3 consists of 13 residues. This CDR3 is CASSVAGTDTQYF. The CDR3 DNA is TGTGCCAGCAGCGTAGCCGGCACAGATACGCAGTATTTT.

The chain is built from TRBV6-5 and TRBJ1-1, with no clear D. V lost 4 bases, J lost 1 base, and 10 bases lay in between. CDR1 MNHEY and CDR2 SVGAGI come from the germline V gene. This CDR3 has 14 residues. CDR3 DNA sequence: TGTGCCAGCAGTTTTCAGGCGAGGAACACTGAAGCTTTCTTT. Its protein product is CASSFQARNTEAFF.

The genes are TRBV2 and TRBJ1-4, with TRBD1 identical over 7 bases. Germline CDR1 reads SNHLY; CDR2 reads FYNNEI. The ends lost 8 bases at V and 7 bases at J; junction bases unmatched: 7. The CDR3 is 13 amino acids. The CDR3 bases are TGTGCCAGCCGTAGGGGGCAGGTTGAAAAACTGTTTTTT. Amino acids: CASRRGQVEKLFF.

The chain combines TRBV9 with TRBJ2-3; D remains ambiguous. V was pared by 0 bases and J by 0 bases, with 5 bases between. The CDR3 is 14 amino acids. Looked up from germline, CDR1 is SGDLS and CDR2 is YYNGEE. Here the CDR3 reads CASSVASSTDTQYF. The CDR3 DNA is TGTGCCAGCAGCGTAGCGTCTAGCACAGATACGCAGTATTTT.

This clone was seen more than once but under ten times. This chain connects TRBV14 to TRBJ1-1; possibly TRBD1 for D (5 bases). Germline V CDR1 and CDR2: SGHDN, FVKESK. Deletions cut 2 bases from V and 3 bases from J, with 10 bases between. The CDR3 runs 14 residues. CDR3: CASSQMTAHTEAFF. The CDR3 DNA reads TGTGCCAGCAGCCAAATGACAGCCCACACTGAAGCTTTCTTT.

This clone was recorded once. The chain links TRBV5-6 to TRBJ1-1; possibly TRBD1 for D (5 bases). The V gene's germline CDR1 is SGHDT and CDR2 YYEEEE. V lost 4 bases to trimming and J lost 7 bases, with 11 bases between them. The CDR3 totals 12 residues. This chain's CDR3 is CASSPFRGEAFF. As DNA, the CDR3 is TGTGCCAGCAGCCCTTTTAGGGGTGAAGCTTTCTTT.

This clone occurred a few times. The chain couples TRBV3-1 (or the pseudogene TRBV3-2) to TRBJ1-5; D not certain. Deletions cut 2 bases from V and 5 bases from J, with 4 bases between. Germline V lookup: CDR1 LGHDT, CDR2 YNNKEL (reference sequence). This CDR3 is built from 12 residues. The CDR3 region has the DNA TGTGCCAGCAGCCAAACGGATCAGCCCCAGCATTTT. Translating gives CASSQTDQPQHF.

The table lists this clone with a few counts. The chain uses TRBV4-1 and TRBJ2-1; D might be TRBD2 (7 bases). Per germline, CDR1 MGHRA and CDR2 YSYEKL. The CDR3 has 16 amino acids. The germline V and J ends were trimmed by 6 bases and 8 bases, with 23 bases remaining between them. The CDR3: CASRVGVGGRGDEQFF. The CDR3, as DNA: TGCGCCAGCAGGGTGGGAGTGGGGGGGCGAGGGGATGAGCAGTTCTTC.

The gene calls are TRBV30 and TRBJ2-1; 9 nucleotides match TRBD2. Germline values: CDR1 GTSNPN, CDR2 SVGIG (reference sequence). The V gene end was trimmed by 4 bases and the J gene end by 7 bases; junction bases not matched to a gene: 8. CDR3 length: 14 amino acids. The CDR3 region is CAWNSGGGANEQFF. As DNA, the CDR3 is TGTGCCTGGAATAGTGGCGGGGGGGCAAATGAGCAGTTCTTC.

The chain recombines TRBV27 with TRBJ2-5, with TRBD2 identical over 8 bases. This CDR3 contains 16 residues. Germline CDR1 MNHEY, CDR2 SMNVEV (reference sequence). Trimming at V came to 5 bases and at J to 2 bases, leaving 10 bases not matched to a gene. The CDR3 sequence is CASSLTRGGRQETQYF. CDR3 nucleotide sequence: TGTGCCAGCAGTCTTACCCGCGGCGGGAGGCAAGAGACCCAGTACTTC.

In DNA form, the CDR3 reads TGTGCCAGCCGGGCCCTTGGGGCGTACGAGCAGTACTTC. This gives the protein CASRALGAYEQYF. The V call is TRBV5-4, the J call TRBJ2-7, with a tentative D call TRBD1 (5 bases). Germline assignment: CDR1 SGHNT and CDR2 YYREEE (reference sequence). The V and J ends lost 7 bases and 4 bases respectively, with 15 bases between them. The CDR3 has 13 amino acids.

The chain has TRBV7-8 and TRBJ1-5, with 7 nucleotides matching TRBD1. Germline CDR1 reads SGHVS; CDR2 reads FQNEAQ. Trimming took 5 bases from V and 1 from J; bases not matched to a gene: 14. The CDR3 is 18 residues long. CDR3: CASSRFGRDRVSNQPQHF. The CDR3 bases are TGTGCCAGCAGCCGGTTTGGTAGAGACAGGGTCAGCAATCAGCCCCAGCATTTT.

The CDR3 DNA sequence: TGTGCCAGCAGTGGAAGGGTCGGGACAGGGGGCGCGGGCAATCAGCCCCAGCATTTT. Its protein is CASSGRVGTGGAGNQPQHF. The rearrangement links TRBV6-1 to TRBJ1-5; 12 bases map to TRBD1. The CDR3 consists of 19 residues. The J segment lost 2 bases and the V segment lost 4 bases, leaving 12 bases of the junction unmatched. CDR1 is MNHNS, CDR2 SASEGT, per germline.

This chain joins TRBV5-4 and TRBJ1-6; maybe TRBD1 (5 bases). Trimming took 10 bases from V and 1 from J, leaving 9 bases between them. The CDR3 is 13 amino acids. From germline, CDR1 is SGHNT and CDR2 YYREEE (reference sequence). Here the CDR3 reads CAAGGSYNSPLHF. The CDR3 DNA reads as TGTGCCGCCGGGGGGTCCTATAATTCACCCCTCCACTTT.

This sequence joins TRBV11-2 and TRBJ2-4; 7 positions match TRBD1. V lost 4 bases, J lost 8 bases, and 2 bases stayed unmatched. The germline V gene encodes CDR1 SGHAT and CDR2 FQNNGV. The CDR3 runs 12 residues. This CDR3 reads CASSSQGYIQYF. The CDR3, as DNA: TGTGCCAGCAGCTCACAGGGGTACATTCAGTACTTC.

This chain connects TRBV3-1 (or the pseudogene TRBV3-2) to TRBJ2-1; D possibly corresponds to TRBD2 (5 bases). CDR3 length: 15 residues. Germline CDR1 reads LGHDT; CDR2 reads YNNKEL (reference sequence). V was clipped by 0 bases and J by 3 bases, with 9 bases between them. CDR3 protein: CASSQDGTSYNEQFF. The CDR3 DNA reads TGTGCCAGCAGCCAAGATGGAACTAGCTACAATGAGCAGTTCTTC.

This clone was found once. This chain uses TRBV10-3 with TRBJ2-3; 8 nucleotides match TRBD2. CDR3 size: 14 residues. Trimming took 3 bases from V and 2 from J; bases not matched to a gene: 1. CDR1 ENHRY and CDR2 SYGVKD come from the germline V gene. CDR3 bases: TGTGCCATCAGTGAAGCGGGAGACACAGATACGCAGTATTTT. It is translated as CAISEAGDTDTQYF.

The V gene is TRBV9, the J gene TRBJ1-1; 8 bases are a match to TRBD1. V was pared by 3 bases and J by 0 bases, with 7 bases of the junction left unmatched. The CDR3 is 16 amino acids. Germline V gene sequence: CDR1 SGDLS, CDR2 YYNGEE. The CDR3 is CASSEDREGLNTEAFF. CDR3 in DNA: TGTGCCAGCAGCGAGGACAGGGAGGGGCTGAACACTGAAGCTTTCTTT.